This T cell receptor (beta chain) was sequenced in a study of blood T cell repertoires in COVID-19. Living in about two dozen US areas, the participants were between roughly 18 and 95 years of age. Clinical histories supplied by participants themselves formed the basis of cohort assignment. TCRdb's table, derived via immunoSEQ multiplex PCR, lists solely in-frame clones and lacks some. The table records hundreds of thousands of clones, 80% of them present only once. The material sequenced was PBMCs or T cells enriched from blood (not recorded which). The receptor's source is a man younger than 40 with acute COVID-19.

CDR3 sequence reads: CASSVLFFQPQHF. The CDR3 DNA sequence: TGTGCCAGTAGTGTACTATTTTTCCAGCCCCAGCATTTT. This sequence joins TRBV19 and TRBJ1-5; D remains unclear. The CDR3 sequence is 13 residues long. Germline V CDR1 and CDR2: LNHDA, SQIVND (reference sequence). The V end lost 5 bases, the J end lost 7 bases, and 12 bases lay between the germline ends.